Detailed here is one T cell receptor beta chain. Its antigen is currently unknown. This record comes from a study of cytomegalovirus exposure and HLA in healthy donors. Study-wide points: Immune exposure was documented only through CMV serostatus.

Primers for the PCR totalled 60 Vbeta and 13 Jbeta. Libraries were prepared by immunoSEQ multiplex PCR; TCRdb keeps only in-frame clonotypes and omits some of them. The sample lists 150,000 to 200,000 clones, roughly 71% occurring once. The CDR3 contains 14 residues. The V end was cut by 0 bases, the J end by 4 bases, with 7 bases between. Germline values: CDR1 SGHTS, CDR2 YDEGEE. This clonotype was sampled from a girl between 10 and 17 years old in good health and CMV-seronegative. Input material: PBMCs. The chain joins TRBV5-8 to TRBJ2-2; D gene unclear. Here the CDR3 DNA reads TGTGCCAGCAGCTTGGGGCAGTTCACCGGGGAGCTGTTTTTT. This sequence encodes CASSLGQFTGELFF.